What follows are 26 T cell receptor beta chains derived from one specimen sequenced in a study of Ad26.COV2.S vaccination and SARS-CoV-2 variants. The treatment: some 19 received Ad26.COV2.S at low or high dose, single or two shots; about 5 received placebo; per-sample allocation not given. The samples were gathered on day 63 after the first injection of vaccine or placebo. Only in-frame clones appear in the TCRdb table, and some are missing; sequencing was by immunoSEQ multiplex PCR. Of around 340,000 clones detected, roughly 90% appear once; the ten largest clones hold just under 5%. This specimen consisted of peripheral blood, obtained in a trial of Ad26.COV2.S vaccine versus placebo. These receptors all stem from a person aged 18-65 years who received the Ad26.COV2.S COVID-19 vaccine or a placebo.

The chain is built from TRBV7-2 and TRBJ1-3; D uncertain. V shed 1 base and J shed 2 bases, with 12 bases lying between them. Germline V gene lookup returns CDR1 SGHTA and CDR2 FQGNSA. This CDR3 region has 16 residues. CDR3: CASSLDAESAGNTIYF. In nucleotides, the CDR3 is TGTGCCAGCAGCTTAGATGCGGAATCTGCTGGAAACACCATATATTTT.

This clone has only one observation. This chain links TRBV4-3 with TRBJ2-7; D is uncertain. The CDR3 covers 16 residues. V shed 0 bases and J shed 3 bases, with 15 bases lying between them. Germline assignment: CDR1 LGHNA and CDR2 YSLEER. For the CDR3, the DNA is TGCGCCAGCAGCCAAGAGGCTCAGATTCCGTACTACGAGCAGTACTTC. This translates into CASSQEAQIPYYEQYF.

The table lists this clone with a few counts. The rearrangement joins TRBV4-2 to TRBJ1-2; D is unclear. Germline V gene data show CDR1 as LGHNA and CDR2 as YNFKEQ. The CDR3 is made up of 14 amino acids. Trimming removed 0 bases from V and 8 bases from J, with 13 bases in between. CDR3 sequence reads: CASSQDGAVGGYTF. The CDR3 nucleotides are TGTGCCAGCAGCCAAGATGGAGCGGTTGGGGGCTACACCTTC.

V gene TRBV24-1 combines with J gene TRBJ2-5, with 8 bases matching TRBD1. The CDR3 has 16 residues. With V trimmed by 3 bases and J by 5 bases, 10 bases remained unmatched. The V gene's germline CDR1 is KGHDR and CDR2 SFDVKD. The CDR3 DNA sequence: TGTGCCACCAGTGATCGCTCCGGACAGGGTGTGGAGACCCAGTACTTC. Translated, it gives CATSDRSGQGVETQYF.

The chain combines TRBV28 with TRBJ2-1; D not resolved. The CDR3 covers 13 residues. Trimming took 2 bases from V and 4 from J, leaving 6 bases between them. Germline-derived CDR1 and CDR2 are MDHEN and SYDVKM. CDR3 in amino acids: CASSLGKYNEQFF. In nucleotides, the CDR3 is TGTGCCAGCAGTTTAGGGAAGTACAATGAGCAGTTCTTC.

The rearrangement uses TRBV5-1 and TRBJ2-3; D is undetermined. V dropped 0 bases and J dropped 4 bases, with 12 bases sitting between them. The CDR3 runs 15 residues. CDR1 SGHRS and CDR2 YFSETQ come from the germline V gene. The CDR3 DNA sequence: TGCGCCAGCAGCTTGGAGGCCGTTACGCCAGATACGCAGTATTTT. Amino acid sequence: CASSLEAVTPDTQYF.

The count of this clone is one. The CDR3 region has the DNA TGTGCCAGCAGCTTAGCCAGGGGTAGAGATACGCAGTATTTT. The encoded protein is CASSLARGRDTQYF. V gene TRBV11-1 combines with J gene TRBJ2-3; a possible D gene is TRBD1 (6 bases). Germline CDR1 reads SGHAT; CDR2 reads FQDESV (reference sequence). The V gene lost 0 bases and the J gene lost 5 bases, with 9 bases spanning the gap. The CDR3 runs to 14 residues.

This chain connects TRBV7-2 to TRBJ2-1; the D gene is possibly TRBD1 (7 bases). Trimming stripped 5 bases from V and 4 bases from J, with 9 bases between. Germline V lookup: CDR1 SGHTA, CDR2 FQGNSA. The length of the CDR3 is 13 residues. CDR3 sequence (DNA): TGTGCCAGCAGCCAGGGGGGATACAATGAGCAGTTCTTC. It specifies CASSQGGYNEQFF.

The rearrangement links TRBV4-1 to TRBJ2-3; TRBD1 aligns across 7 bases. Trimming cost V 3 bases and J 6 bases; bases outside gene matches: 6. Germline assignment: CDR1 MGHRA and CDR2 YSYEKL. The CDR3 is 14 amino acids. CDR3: CASSQRQGPDTQYF. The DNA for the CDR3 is TGCGCCAGCAGCCAGCGACAGGGCCCGGATACGCAGTATTTT.

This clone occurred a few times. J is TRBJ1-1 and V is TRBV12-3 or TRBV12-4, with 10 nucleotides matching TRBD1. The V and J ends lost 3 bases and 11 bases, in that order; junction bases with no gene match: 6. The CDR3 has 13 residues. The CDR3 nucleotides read TGTGCCAGCAGTTTCGACAGGGGGCCTGGTGCTTTCTTT. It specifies CASSFDRGPGAFF.

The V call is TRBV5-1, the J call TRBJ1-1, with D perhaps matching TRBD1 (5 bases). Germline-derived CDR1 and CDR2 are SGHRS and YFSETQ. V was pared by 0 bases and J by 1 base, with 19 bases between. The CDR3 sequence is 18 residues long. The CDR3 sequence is CASSLAYRSGHGNTEAFF. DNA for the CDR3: TGCGCCAGCAGCTTGGCCTATAGGTCAGGGCATGGGAACACTGAAGCTTTCTTT.

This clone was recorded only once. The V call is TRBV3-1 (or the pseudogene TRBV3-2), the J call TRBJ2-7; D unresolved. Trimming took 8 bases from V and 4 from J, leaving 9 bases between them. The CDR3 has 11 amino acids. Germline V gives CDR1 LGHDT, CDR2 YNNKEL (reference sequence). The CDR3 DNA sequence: TGTGCCAGCGGCGTAGGGTACGAGCAGTACTTC. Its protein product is CASGVGYEQYF.

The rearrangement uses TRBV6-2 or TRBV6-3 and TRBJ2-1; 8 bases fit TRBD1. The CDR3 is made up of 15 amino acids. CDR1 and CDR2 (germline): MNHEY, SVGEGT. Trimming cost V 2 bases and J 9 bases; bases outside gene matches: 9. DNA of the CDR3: TGTGCCAGCAGTTACGGGCAGGGGGCAAGGATTGAGCAGTTCTTC. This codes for CASSYGQGARIEQFF.

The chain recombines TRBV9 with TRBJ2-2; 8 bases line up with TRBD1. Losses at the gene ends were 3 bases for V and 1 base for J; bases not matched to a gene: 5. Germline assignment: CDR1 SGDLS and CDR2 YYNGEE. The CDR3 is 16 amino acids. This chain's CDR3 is CASSALGTGNTGELFF. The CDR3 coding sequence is TGTGCCAGCAGCGCCCTGGGGACAGGGAACACCGGGGAGCTGTTTTTT.

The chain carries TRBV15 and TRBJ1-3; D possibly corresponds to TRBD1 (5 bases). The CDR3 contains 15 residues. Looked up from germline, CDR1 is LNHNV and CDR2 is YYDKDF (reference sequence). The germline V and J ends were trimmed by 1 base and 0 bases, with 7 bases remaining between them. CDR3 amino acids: CATSRGQNSGNTIYF. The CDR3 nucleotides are TGTGCCACCAGCAGAGGACAGAACTCTGGAAACACCATATATTTT.

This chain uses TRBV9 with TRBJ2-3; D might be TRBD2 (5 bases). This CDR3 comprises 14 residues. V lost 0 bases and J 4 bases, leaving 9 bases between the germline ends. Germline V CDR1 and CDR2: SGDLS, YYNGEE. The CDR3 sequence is CASSVGGFPDTQYF. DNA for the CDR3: TGTGCCAGCAGCGTAGGAGGGTTCCCAGATACGCAGTATTTT.

CDR3 nucleotides: TGTGCCAGCAGCTCCCGGGCCATAGGAAACATTCAGTACTTC. Translated, it gives CASSSRAIGNIQYF. The chain employs TRBV7-2 and TRBJ2-4; D is unclear. The CDR3 totals 14 residues. CDR1 and CDR2 from the germline V gene are SGHTA and FQGNSA. The germline V and J ends were trimmed by 4 bases and 6 bases, with 13 bases remaining between them. The variable domain in full, completed from reference TRBV7-2 and TRBJ2-4, reads GAGVSQSPSNKVTEKGKDVELRCDPISGHTALYWYRQSLGQGLEFLIYFQGNSAPDKSGLPSDRFSAERTGGSVSTLTIQRTQQEDSAVYLCASSSRAIGNIQYFGAGTRLSVL.

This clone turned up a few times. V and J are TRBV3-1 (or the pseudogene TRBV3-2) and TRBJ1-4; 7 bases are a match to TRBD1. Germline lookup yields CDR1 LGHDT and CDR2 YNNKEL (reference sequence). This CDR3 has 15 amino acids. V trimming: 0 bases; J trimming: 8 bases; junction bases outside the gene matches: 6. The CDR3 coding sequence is TGTGCCAGCAGCCAAGAGTACAGGGGTGGCGAAAAACTGTTTTTT. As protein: CASSQEYRGGEKLFF.

The CDR3 DNA is TGTGCCTGGAGTGTAGGGCTGAACACTGAAGCTTTCTTT. Translation: CAWSVGLNTEAFF. This chain connects TRBV30 to TRBJ1-1; D gene uncertain. V was shortened by 0 bases and J by 0 bases, with 5 bases between the two germline ends. The CDR3 has 13 amino acids. Germline V CDR1 and CDR2: GTSNPN, SVGIG (reference sequence).

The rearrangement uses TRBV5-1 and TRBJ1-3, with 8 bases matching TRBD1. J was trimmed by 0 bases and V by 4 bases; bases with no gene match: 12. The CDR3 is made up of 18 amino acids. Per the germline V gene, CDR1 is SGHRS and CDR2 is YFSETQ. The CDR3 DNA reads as TGCGCCAGCAGCCCGGACCGACAGGGGACCGACTCTGGAAACACCATATATTTT. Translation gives CASSPDRQGTDSGNTIYF.

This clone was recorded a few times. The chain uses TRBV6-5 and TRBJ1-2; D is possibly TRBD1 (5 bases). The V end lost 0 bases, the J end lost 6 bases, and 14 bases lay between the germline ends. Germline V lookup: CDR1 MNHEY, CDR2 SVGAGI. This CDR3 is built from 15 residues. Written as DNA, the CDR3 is TGTGCCAGCAGTTACTCGATGGGGGGAGCGGATGGCTACACCTTC. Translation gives CASSYSMGGADGYTF.

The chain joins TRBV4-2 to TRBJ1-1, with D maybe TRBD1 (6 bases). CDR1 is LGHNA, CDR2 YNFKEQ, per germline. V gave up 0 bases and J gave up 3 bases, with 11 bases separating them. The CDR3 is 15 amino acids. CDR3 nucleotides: TGTGCCAGCAGCCAAGATTCCACAGGGTACACTGAAGCTTTCTTT. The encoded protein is CASSQDSTGYTEAFF.

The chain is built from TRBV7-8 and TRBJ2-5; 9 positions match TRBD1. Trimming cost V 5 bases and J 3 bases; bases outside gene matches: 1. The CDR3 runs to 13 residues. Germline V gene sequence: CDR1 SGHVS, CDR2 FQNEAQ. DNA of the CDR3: TGTGCCAGCAGCCGGGACAGGGAAGAGACCCAGTACTTC. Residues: CASSRDREETQYF.

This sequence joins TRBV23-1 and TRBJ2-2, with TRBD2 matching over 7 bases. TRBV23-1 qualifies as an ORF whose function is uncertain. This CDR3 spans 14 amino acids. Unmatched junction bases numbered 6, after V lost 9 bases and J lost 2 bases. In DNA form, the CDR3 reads TGCGCCAGAGTCCCGGGGGGTAACACCGGGGAGCTGTTTTTT. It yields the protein CARVPGGNTGELFF.

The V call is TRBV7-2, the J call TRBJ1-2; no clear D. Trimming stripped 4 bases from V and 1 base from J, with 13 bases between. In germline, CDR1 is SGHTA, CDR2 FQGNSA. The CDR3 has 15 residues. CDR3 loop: CASSYGPSLNYGYTF. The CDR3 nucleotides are TGTGCCAGCAGCTATGGGCCTTCCCTTAACTATGGCTACACCTTC.

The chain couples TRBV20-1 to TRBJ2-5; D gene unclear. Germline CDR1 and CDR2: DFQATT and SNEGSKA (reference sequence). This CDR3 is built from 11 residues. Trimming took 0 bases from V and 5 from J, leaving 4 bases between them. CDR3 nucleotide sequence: TGCAGTGCTAGAGATATTGAGACCCAGTACTTC. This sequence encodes CSARDIETQYF.